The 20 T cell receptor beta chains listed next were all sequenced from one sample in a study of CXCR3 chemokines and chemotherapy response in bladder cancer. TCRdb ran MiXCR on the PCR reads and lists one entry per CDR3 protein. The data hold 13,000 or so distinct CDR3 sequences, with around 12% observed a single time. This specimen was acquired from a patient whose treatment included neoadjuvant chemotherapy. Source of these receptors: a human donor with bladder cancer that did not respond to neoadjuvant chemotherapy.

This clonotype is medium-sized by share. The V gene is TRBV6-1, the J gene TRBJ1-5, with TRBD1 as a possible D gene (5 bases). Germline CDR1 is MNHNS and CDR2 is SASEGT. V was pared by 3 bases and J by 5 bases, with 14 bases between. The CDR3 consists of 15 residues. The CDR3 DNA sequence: TGTGCCAGCAGTGAGATGGGCTGGGGGGATCAGCCCCAGCATTTT. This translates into CASSEMGWGDQPQHF.

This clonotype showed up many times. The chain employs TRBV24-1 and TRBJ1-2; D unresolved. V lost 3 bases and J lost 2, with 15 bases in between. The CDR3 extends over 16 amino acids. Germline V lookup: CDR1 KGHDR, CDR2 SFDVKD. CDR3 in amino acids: CATSDPLQSGNYGYTF. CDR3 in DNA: TGTGCCACCAGTGATCCCCTCCAGAGCGGAAACTATGGCTACACCTTC.

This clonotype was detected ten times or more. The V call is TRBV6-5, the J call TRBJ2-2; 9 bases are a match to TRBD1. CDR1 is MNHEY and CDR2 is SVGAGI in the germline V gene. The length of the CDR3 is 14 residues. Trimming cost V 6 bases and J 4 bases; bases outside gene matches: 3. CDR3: CASSWDRVTGELFF. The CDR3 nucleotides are TGTGCCAGCAGCTGGGACAGGGTCACCGGGGAGCTGTTTTTT.

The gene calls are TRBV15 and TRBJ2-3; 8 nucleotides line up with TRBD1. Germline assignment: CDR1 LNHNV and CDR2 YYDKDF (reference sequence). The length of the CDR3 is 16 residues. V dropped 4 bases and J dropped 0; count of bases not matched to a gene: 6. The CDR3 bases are TGTGCCACCAGCAAACAGGGGGAGTATAGCACAGATACGCAGTATTTT. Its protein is CATSKQGEYSTDTQYF.

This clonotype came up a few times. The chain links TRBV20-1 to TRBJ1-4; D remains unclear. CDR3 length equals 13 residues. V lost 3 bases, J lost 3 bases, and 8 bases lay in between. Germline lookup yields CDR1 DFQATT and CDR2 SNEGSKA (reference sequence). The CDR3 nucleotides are TGCAGTGCTAGGAGGCAGTCTAATGAAAAACTGTTTTTT. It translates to CSARRQSNEKLFF.

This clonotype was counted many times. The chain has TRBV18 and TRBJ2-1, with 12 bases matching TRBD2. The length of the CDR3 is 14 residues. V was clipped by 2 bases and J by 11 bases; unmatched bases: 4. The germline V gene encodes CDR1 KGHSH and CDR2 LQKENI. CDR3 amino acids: CASSPAGLAGQQFF. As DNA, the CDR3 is TGTGCCAGCTCACCAGCGGGACTAGCGGGCCAGCAGTTCTTC.

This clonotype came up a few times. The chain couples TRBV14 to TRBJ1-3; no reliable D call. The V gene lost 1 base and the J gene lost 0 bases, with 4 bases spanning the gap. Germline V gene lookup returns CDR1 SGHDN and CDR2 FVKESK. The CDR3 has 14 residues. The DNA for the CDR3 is TGTGCCAGCAGCCAAGTAGCCTCTGGAAACACCATATATTTT. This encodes CASSQVASGNTIYF.

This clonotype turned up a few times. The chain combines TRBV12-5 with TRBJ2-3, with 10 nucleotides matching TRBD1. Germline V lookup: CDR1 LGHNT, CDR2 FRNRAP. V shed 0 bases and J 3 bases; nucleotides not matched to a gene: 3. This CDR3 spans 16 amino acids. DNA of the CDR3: TGTGCTAGTGGTTTGGTCCCGGGACAGGGGACAGATACGCAGTATTTT. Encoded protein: CASGLVPGQGTDTQYF.

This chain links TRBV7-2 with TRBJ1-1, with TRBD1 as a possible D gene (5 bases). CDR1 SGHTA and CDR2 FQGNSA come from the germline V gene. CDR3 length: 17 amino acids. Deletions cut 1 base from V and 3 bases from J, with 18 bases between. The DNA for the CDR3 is TGTGCCAGCAGCTTAGTGTGGGGGGGTCCTACTGACACTGAAGCTTTCTTT. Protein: CASSLVWGGPTDTEAFF.

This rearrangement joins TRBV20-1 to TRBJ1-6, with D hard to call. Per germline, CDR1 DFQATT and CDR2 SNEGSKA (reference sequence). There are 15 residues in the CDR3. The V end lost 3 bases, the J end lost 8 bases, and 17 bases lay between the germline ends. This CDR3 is CSARPMGLVDSPLHF. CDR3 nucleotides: TGCAGTGCTAGGCCTATGGGGTTGGTTGATTCACCCCTCCACTTT.

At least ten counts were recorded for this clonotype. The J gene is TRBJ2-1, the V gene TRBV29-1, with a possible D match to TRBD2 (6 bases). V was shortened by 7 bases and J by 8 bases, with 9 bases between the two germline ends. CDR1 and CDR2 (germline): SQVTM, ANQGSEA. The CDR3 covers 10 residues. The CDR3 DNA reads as TGCAGCGGGGGGGTGGATGAGCAGTTCTTC. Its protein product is CSGGVDEQFF.

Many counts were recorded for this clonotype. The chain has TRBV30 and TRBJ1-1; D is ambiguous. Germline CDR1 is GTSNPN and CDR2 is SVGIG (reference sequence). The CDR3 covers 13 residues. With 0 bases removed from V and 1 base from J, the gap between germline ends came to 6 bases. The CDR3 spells CAWSVGRNTEAFF. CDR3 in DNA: TGTGCCTGGAGTGTGGGCAGGAACACTGAAGCTTTCTTT.

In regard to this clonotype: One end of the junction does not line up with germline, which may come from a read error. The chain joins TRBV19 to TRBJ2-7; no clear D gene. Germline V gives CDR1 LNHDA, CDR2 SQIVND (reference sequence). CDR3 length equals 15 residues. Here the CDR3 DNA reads TGTGCCAGTAGTATAGGACCCCCGATTAACTACGAGGAGTACTTC. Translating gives CASSIGPPINYEEYF.

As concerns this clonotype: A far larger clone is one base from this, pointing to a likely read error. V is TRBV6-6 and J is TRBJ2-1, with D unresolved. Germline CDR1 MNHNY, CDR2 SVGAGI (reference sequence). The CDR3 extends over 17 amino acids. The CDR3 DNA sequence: TGTGGCAGCATTTTAGTCCACCGGGCCTTAGAGAGGAATGAGCAGTTCTTC. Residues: CGSILVHRALERNEQFF.

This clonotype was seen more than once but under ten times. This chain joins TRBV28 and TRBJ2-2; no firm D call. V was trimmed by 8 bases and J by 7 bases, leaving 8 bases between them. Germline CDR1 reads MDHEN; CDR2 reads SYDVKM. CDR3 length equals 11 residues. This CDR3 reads CASHYHGELFF. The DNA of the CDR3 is TGTGCCAGCCACTACCACGGGGAGCTGTTTTTT.

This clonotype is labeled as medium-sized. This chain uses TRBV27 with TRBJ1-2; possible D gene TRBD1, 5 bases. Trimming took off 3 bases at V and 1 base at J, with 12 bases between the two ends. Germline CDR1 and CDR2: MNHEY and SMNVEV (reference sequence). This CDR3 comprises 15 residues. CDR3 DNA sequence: TGTGCCAGCAGTTTGGGGGGGTTCCTTAACTATGGCTACACCTTC. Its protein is CASSLGGFLNYGYTF.

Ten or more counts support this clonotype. The DNA for the CDR3 is TGCAGCGTTGAAAGAGGGCAGGGAAACACAGATACGCAGTATTTT. Translating it yields CSVERGQGNTDTQYF. V and J are TRBV29-1 and TRBJ2-3; D is possibly TRBD1 or TRBD2 (5 bases each). Germline CDR1 SQVTM, CDR2 ANQGSEA. The length of the CDR3 is 15 residues. V lost 2 bases and J 2 bases, leaving 14 bases between the germline ends.

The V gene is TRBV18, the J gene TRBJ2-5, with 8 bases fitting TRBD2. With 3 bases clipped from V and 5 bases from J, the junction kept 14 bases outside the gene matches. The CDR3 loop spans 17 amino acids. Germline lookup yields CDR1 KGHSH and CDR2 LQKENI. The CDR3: CASSPEPGLGPRETQYF. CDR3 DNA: TGTGCCAGCTCACCCGAGCCGGGACTAGGCCCAAGGGAGACCCAGTACTTC.

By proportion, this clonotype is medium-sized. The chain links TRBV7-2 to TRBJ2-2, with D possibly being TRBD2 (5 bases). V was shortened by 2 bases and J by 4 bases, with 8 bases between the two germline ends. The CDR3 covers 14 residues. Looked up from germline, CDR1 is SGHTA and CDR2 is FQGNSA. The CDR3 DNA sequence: TGTGCCAGCAGCTTATACGAGGGCACCGGGGAGCTGTTTTTT. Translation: CASSLYEGTGELFF.

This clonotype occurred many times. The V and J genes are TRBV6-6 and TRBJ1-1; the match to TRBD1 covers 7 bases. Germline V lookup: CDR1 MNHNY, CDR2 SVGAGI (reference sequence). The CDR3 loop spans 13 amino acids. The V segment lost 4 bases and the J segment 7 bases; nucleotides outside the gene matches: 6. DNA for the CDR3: TGTGCCAGCAGTTCCAGGGGGGACAGTGAAGCTTTCTTT. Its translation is CASSSRGDSEAFF.